This T cell receptor beta chain was recovered during a study of immune cell composition in non-small cell lung cancer. Overall study findings and caveats: No significant correlation existed between pack-years smoked and tumour clonality.

This CDR3 comprises 15 residues. V dropped 3 bases and J dropped 6; count of bases not matched to a gene: 7. In germline, CDR1 is SGHRS, CDR2 YFSETQ. Remarks on this clone: What it recognizes is unknown.

Assay used: immunoSEQ multiplex PCR; TCRdb lists only in-frame clones, some missing. The table lists over 5,000 clones, 60% to 75% of them singletons, with about 5% in the top ten. Normal lung was sampled as far from the tumour as possible, at least 3 cm. This clonotype was sampled from a human donor with non-small cell lung cancer. Sequencing was done on a sample of non-adjacent lung tissue. The chain employs TRBV5-1 and TRBJ1-2; 11 nucleotides align to TRBD1. The CDR3 DNA is TGCGCCAGCAGCTCTGGACAGGGGGCATGGGATGGCTACACCTTC. This codes for CASSSGQGAWDGYTF.